A single sample gave rise to the 3 T cell receptor beta chains below, sequenced in a study of identical twins. MiXCR, run by TCRdb on the 5' RACE reads, gives a single entry per CDR3 protein. The sample yields around 650,000 distinct CDR3 sequences, around 7.5% seen once. The sample also formed part of further work on yellow fever vaccine responses in identical twins.

Input material: PBMCs. The receptors were sampled from a woman aged 18 to 35 in good health.

V and J are TRBV27 and TRBJ2-5; 7 nucleotides agree with TRBD1. The CDR3 totals 14 residues. After removal of 3 bases from V and 1 base from J, the junction contained 2 bases not matched to a gene. From germline, CDR1 is MNHEY and CDR2 SMNVEV (reference sequence). The CDR3: CASSFNRGQETQYF. The CDR3 DNA reads as TGTGCCAGCAGTTTCAACAGGGGCCAAGAGACCCAGTACTTC.

This clonotype was seen a few times. V usage is TRBV11-1 and J usage is TRBJ2-3; weak D call: TRBD2 (6 bases). CDR3 length equals 16 residues. Germline CDR1 and CDR2: SGHAT and FQDESV (reference sequence). The V end was cut by 8 bases, the J end by 1 base, with 19 bases between. CDR3 DNA sequence: TGTGCCAGCTCCTCTTTAGGAGGGGCGGGCACAGATACGCAGTATTTT. It is translated as CASSSLGGAGTDTQYF.

This clonotype was found many times. J is TRBJ2-5 and V is TRBV28; 10 bases fit TRBD1. The germline V gene has CDR1 MDHEN and CDR2 SYDVKM. The CDR3 is 17 amino acids. V shed 6 bases, J shed 5 bases, and the junction held 15 bases outside the gene matches. The CDR3 protein is CASSDHNWDRGLETQYF. Here the CDR3 DNA reads TGTGCCAGCAGCGACCACAACTGGGACAGGGGTTTGGAGACCCAGTACTTC.